A single sample gave rise to the 6 T cell receptor beta chains below, sequenced in a study of blood T cell repertoires in COVID-19. Method: immunoSEQ multiplex PCR; TCRdb's copy keeps in-frame clones and lacks some. Here the sample spans about 150,000 clones, roughly 89% being singletons. Sequencing used peripheral blood. The origin of the receptors is a man younger than 45 with COVID-19, enrolled during active disease.

The genes are TRBV10-3 and TRBJ1-2, with D tentatively TRBD1 (6 bases). V lost 0 bases to trimming and J lost 3 bases, with 11 bases between them. CDR3 length: 15 amino acids. Germline V CDR1 and CDR2: ENHRY, SYGVKD. DNA of the CDR3: TGTGCCATCAGTGAGTCGACAGGAGCATACTATGGCTACACCTTC. Translating it yields CAISESTGAYYGYTF.

The chain is built from TRBV24-1 and TRBJ2-2; the D is unclear. Germline loops: CDR1 KGHDR, CDR2 SFDVKD. The V end lost 1 base, the J end lost 7 bases, and 3 bases lay between the germline ends. CDR3 length equals 12 residues. The CDR3 sequence: CATSDFIGELFF. The CDR3 coding sequence is TGTGCCACCAGTGATTTTATCGGGGAGCTGTTTTTT.

The chain has TRBV6-6 and TRBJ1-5, with no clear D. Germline-derived CDR1 and CDR2 are MNHNY and SVGAGI (reference sequence). Deletions cut 6 bases from V and 5 bases from J, with 14 bases between. The CDR3 contains 14 residues. Here the CDR3 reads CASSELSRDQPQHF. CDR3 DNA: TGTGCCAGCAGCGAGCTCTCAAGAGATCAGCCCCAGCATTTT.

The chain combines TRBV5-6 with TRBJ1-2; D is ambiguous. CDR3 length equals 16 residues. V shed 4 bases and J shed 0 bases, with 16 bases lying between them. Germline V CDR1 and CDR2: SGHDT, YYEEEE. This CDR3 reads CASSRLAEVANYGYTF. CDR3 DNA: TGTGCCAGCAGCCGGCTGGCAGAGGTAGCTAACTATGGCTACACCTTC. The full variable domain, in which reference TRBV5-6 and TRBJ1-2 provide the parts outside the CDR3, is DAGVTQSPTHLIKTRGQQVTLRCSPKSGHDTVSWYQQALGQGPQFIFQYYEEEERQRGNFPDRFSGHQFPNYSSELNVNALLLGDSALYLCASSRLAEVANYGYTFGSGTRLTVV.

The rearrangement uses TRBV3-1 (or the pseudogene TRBV3-2) and TRBJ1-4; 7 bases align to TRBD1. CDR3 length: 18 residues. The ends lost 0 bases at V and 6 bases at J; junction bases unmatched: 13. Germline loops: CDR1 LGHDT, CDR2 YNNKEL (reference sequence). The CDR3 bases are TGTGCCAGCAGCCAAGATCGGGTGGCAGGGGGTACAGATGAAAAACTGTTTTTT. Its translation: CASSQDRVAGGTDEKLFF.

This sequence joins TRBV28 and TRBJ1-1; the D is unclear. The CDR3 loop spans 11 amino acids. Trimming removed 8 bases from V and 0 bases from J, with 4 bases in between. CDR1 and CDR2 from the germline V gene are MDHEN and SYDVKM. The CDR3: CASYMNTEAFF. The CDR3 DNA sequence: TGTGCCAGCTACATGAACACTGAAGCTTTCTTT.